This T cell receptor beta chain was found in a study of cytomegalovirus exposure and HLA in healthy donors. Findings of the study overall: In vitro experiments confirmed that three CMV-associated chains were specific for CMV antigens. There were some public TCRs occurring in many donors, but most TCR sequences were rare. It was about 150 TCR beta chains that were listed as cytomegalovirus-associated.

Concerning this clone: Antigen specificity is unknown.

The repertoire was sequenced with immunoSEQ multiplex PCR; TCRdb's copy has only in-frame clones and lacks some. Of 60,000 to 85,000 clones listed, around 96% are singletons. CDR1 is SGHTA, CDR2 FQGTGA, per germline. With 5 bases removed from V and 3 bases from J, the gap between germline ends came to 9 bases. This CDR3 has 13 amino acids. Sample: PBMCs. The receptor was isolated from a woman under 30 in good health and CMV-seropositive. V is TRBV7-3 and J is TRBJ2-3, with D uncertain. This CDR3 is CASSLSTTDTQYF. CDR3 nucleotide sequence: TGTGCCAGCAGCCTTAGTACTACAGATACGCAGTATTTT.